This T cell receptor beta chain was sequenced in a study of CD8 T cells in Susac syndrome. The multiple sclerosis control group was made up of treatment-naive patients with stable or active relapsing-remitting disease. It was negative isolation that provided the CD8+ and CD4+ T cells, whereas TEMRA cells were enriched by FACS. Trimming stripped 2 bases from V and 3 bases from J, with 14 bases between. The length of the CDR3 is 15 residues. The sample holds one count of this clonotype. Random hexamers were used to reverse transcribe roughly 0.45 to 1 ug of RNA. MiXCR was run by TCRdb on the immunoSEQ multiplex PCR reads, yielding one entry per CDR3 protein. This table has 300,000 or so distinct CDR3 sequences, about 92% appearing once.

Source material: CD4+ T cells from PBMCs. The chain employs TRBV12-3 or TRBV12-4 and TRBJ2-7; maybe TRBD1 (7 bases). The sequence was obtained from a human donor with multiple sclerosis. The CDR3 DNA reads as TGTGCCAGCAGTTTAAGGCAGGGGGGAATCTACGAGCAGTACTTC. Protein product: CASSLRQGGIYEQYF.